The T cell receptor beta chain described here comes from a study of cytomegalovirus exposure and HLA in healthy donors. Points on this clone: Antigen: not known. In the same sample, other DNA sequences code for this CDR3.

The germline V gene encodes CDR1 SGDLS and CDR2 YYNGEE. The length of the CDR3 is 15 residues. J lost 5 bases, V lost 0 bases, and 0 bases had no gene match. PCR primers comprised 60 Vbeta and 13 Jbeta primers. Here immunoSEQ multiplex PCR was the method, and the copy in TCRdb shows in-frame clones only, minus some. Here the sample spans approximately 40,000 clones, 82% being singletons. General observations from the study: Among CMV-associated TCR beta chains, most appeared HLA-restricted in a later analysis.

The sample was PBMCs. This clonotype was obtained from a woman aged 18-29 years in good health and CMV-seropositive. V and J are TRBV9 and TRBJ2-2; TRBD2 matches at 11 bases. CDR3: CASSVVAGGTGELFF. In DNA, the CDR3 is TGTGCCAGCAGCGTAGTAGCGGGGGGGACCGGGGAGCTGTTTTTT.